The entry below gives a single TCR beta chain sequence along with its context. This specimen belongs to a study of blood T cell repertoires in COVID-19. Turning to the study itself: Both acute and convalescent COVID-19 samples were obtained from the United States, Italy and Spain. T cells, B-cell-depleted T cells, or PBMCs supplied cDNA or gDNA.

In germline, CDR1 is LNHDA, CDR2 SQIVND (reference sequence). V dropped 9 bases and J dropped 10; count of bases not matched to a gene: 13. The CDR3 spans 15 residues. Original processing methods: Amplification with reference gene primers provided the estimates of nucleated cell counts. The repertoire was sequenced with immunoSEQ multiplex PCR; TCRdb's copy has only in-frame clones and lacks some. From that table come the V and J calls and clone size; the DNA was used to work out D and trimming. The sample carries about 110,000 clones, 70% to 80% recorded once. Sequenced input: peripheral blood. This TCR came from a woman aged 60-70 years with acute or convalescent COVID-19. V gene TRBV19 combines with J gene TRBJ1-6; 9 nucleotides match TRBD1. DNA for the CDR3: TGTGCCAGCGCTTGGGGGACAGGGTCGGGGTCACCCCTCCACTTT. Its protein is CASAWGTGSGSPLHF.